The rows below give T cell receptor beta chains drawn from one sample of a study of blood T cell repertoires in COVID-19. Assay used: immunoSEQ multiplex PCR; TCRdb lists only in-frame clones, some missing. Among fewer than 130,000 clones, 76% were seen once, and the ten largest hold around 3.5%. Material for sequencing was peripheral blood. Receptor source: a woman older than 75 with acute or convalescent COVID-19. Each CDR3 is given with its conserved first and last residue. The order of the fields is CDR3 DNA, CDR3 protein, clone size, D gene, J gene, V gene. D genes are given only for firm matches. Clone size is stated in some rows and not others, as once, few, many or a class when expanded.

TGTGCCAGCAGTATACATCCCGGGACAGTAAACTATGGCTACACCTTC	CASSIHPGTVNYGYTF	NA	TRBD1	TRBJ1-2	TRBV27
TGTGCCAGCAGCCCCACAAACAATGAGCAGTTCTTC	CASSPTNNEQFF	NA	NA	TRBJ2-1	TRBV11-3
TGTGCCAGCAGCCGGACCACAGGGATTCAGATGAACACTGAAGCTTTCTTT	CASSRTTGIQMNTEAFF	NA	NA	TRBJ1-1	TRBV7-6
TGTGCCAGCAGCTTTACTAGCGGGGGGCGCGGCGGGGAGCTGTTTTTT	CASSFTSGGRGGELFF	NA	TRBD2	TRBJ2-2	TRBV7-2
TGCGCCAGCAGCCAAGATGGGAGAGGCTATGAGCAGTTCTTC	CASSQDGRGYEQFF	NA	NA	TRBJ2-1	TRBV4-1
TGTGCCAGCAGCCAAGGCGAAACCTACGAGCAGTACTTC	CASSQGETYEQYF	NA	NA	TRBJ2-7	TRBV3-1/TRBV3-2
TGTGCCAGCAGCCCTGGACAGATTACAGATACGCAGTATTTT	CASSPGQITDTQYF	few	NA	TRBJ2-3	TRBV11-1
TGTGCCAGCAGCTTACAGGACAGGGGGAACTATGGCTACACCTTC	CASSLQDRGNYGYTF	NA	TRBD1	TRBJ1-2	TRBV7-6
TGTGCCAGCAGCTTCGGTGGGGGCTGGTATGGCTACACCTTC	CASSFGGGWYGYTF	NA	NA	TRBJ1-2	TRBV5-8
TGTGCCAGTAGTATCATGAGGGGGAGCTACAATGAGCAGTTCTTC	CASSIMRGSYNEQFF	NA	NA	TRBJ2-1	TRBV19
TGTGCCAGCAGCTTATCTGCTGGGGCCAACGTCCTGACTTTC	CASSLSAGANVLTF	few	NA	TRBJ2-6	TRBV7-8
TGTGCCTGGACCCAGGGAGGGTACTATGGCTACACCTTC	CAWTQGGYYGYTF	NA	NA	TRBJ1-2	TRBV30
TGTGCCAGCAGCGCCGGGACAGGGGGCGTCGGGGAGACCCAGTACTTC	CASSAGTGGVGETQYF	NA	TRBD1	TRBJ2-5	TRBV5-5
TGCAGCGTTTGGGACAGGGCAGGAAATCAGCCCCAGCATTTT	CSVWDRAGNQPQHF	NA	TRBD1	TRBJ1-5	TRBV29-1
TGTGCGGGGGGAAAAGAGGATTCACCCCTCCACTTT	CAGGKEDSPLHF	NA	NA	TRBJ1-6	TRBV7-9